The subject of this entry is one T cell receptor beta chain. V dropped 3 bases and J dropped 6 bases, with 17 bases sitting between them. Germline V gene sequence: CDR1 WNHNN, CDR2 SYGVQD (reference sequence). The CDR3 sequence is 16 residues long. The data stem from a study of blood T cell repertoires in COVID-19. Turning to the study itself: T cells, B-cell-depleted T cells, or PBMCs supplied cDNA or gDNA.

In the study's own analysis: Estimation of nucleated cell counts relied on the amplification of reference gene primers. Some clones are missing from TCRdb's copy, which holds only in-frame ones; the method was immunoSEQ multiplex PCR. That table furnishes V, J and clone size, whereas the DNA furnished D and trimming. The sample shows approximately 20,000 clones, about 88% of them seen only once. The receptor was derived from a human donor in a cohort sampled during active COVID-19. The V call is TRBV10-1, the J call TRBJ2-2, with D maybe TRBD2 (6 bases). Material for sequencing was peripheral blood. CDR3 residues: CASSDSGLGRPGELFF. The CDR3 DNA reads as TGCGCCAGCAGTGACTCGGGACTTGGTCGGCCCGGGGAGCTGTTTTTT.